This T cell receptor beta chain is from a study of T cells in Graves' hyperthyroidism and ophthalmopathy. Study-wide context: Pretreatment peripheral blood was obtained at initial diagnosis.

This clonotype has a count of ten or more. This CDR3 has 14 residues. Unmatched junction bases numbered 0, after V lost 7 bases and J lost 0 bases. Germline lookup yields CDR1 MDHEN and CDR2 SYDVKM. RNA transcripts were the template for amplifying TCR beta CDR3 regions. Using the HTBI primer set, a first-round RT-PCR was run on the TCR CDR3. TCRdb reprocessed the multiplex PCR reads with MiXCR, giving one entry per CDR3 protein. The sample has approximately 620,000 distinct CDR3 sequences; approximately 14% are singletons. Uncontrolled infection, other autoimmune disease, pregnancy or lactation led to exclusion. Diagnoses used clinical symptoms, serum thyroxine and TRAb, thyroid ultrasound and orbital computed tomography. Drawn at first hyperthyroidism diagnosis, the blood sample preceded any ophthalmopathy symptoms.

The chain is built from TRBV28 and TRBJ2-1; the match to TRBD2 covers 10 bases. This TCR derives from a woman aged 25-40 years with Graves' hyperthyroidism that later progressed to Graves' ophthalmopathy. The sample was blood. The CDR3 region has the DNA TGTGCCAGCACTAGCGGGAGCTCCTACAATGAGCAGTTCTTC. It specifies CASTSGSSYNEQFF.